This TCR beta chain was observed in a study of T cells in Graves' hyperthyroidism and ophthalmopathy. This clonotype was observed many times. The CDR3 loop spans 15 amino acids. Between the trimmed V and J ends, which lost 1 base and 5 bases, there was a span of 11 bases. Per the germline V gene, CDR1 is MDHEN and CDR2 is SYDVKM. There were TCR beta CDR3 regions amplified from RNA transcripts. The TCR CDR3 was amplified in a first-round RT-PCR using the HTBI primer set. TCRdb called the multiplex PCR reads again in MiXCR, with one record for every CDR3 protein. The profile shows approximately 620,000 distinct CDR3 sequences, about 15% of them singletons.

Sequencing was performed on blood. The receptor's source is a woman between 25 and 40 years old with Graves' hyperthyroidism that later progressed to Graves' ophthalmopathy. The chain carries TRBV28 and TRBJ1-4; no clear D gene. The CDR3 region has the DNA TGTGCCAGCAGTTTATTCGGGGAGGCGAATGAAAAACTGTTTTTT. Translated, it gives CASSLFGEANEKLFF.